Shown below are 19 T cell receptor beta chains from a single sample sequenced in a study of beta chain features in type 1 diabetes. As every portion of the isolated RNA was reverse transcribed, the sequencing read expressed TCRB transcripts. This table comes from immunoSEQ multiplex PCR, and its TCRdb copy is limited to in-frame clones, with some not included. Here the sample spans about 210,000 clones, about a tenth being singletons. The sequencing sample was made of central memory CD4+ T cells from blood. These receptors originate from a man younger than 30 in good health.

In its sample, this clone was seen a few times. This sequence joins TRBV28 and TRBJ2-7; no definite D call. Between the trimmed V and J ends, which lost 4 bases and 3 bases, there was a span of 4 bases. The CDR3 has 11 residues. Per germline, CDR1 MDHEN and CDR2 SYDVKM. CDR3 coding DNA: TGTGCCAGCAGTTCTAACTACGAGCAGTACTTC. It translates to CASSSNYEQYF.

This chain connects TRBV5-4 to TRBJ1-4; the D is unclear. Trimming shortened V by 4 bases and J by 0 bases, and 13 bases separated the two germline ends. Per germline, CDR1 SGHNT and CDR2 YYREEE (reference sequence). The CDR3 has 16 residues. Written as DNA, the CDR3 is TGTGCCAGCAGCCAAACGGCGGGTGCAACTAATGAAAAACTGTTTTTT. Encoded protein: CASSQTAGATNEKLFF.

The rearrangement links TRBV5-6 to TRBJ1-3, with a tentative D call TRBD1 (5 bases). V was pared by 1 base and J by 0 bases, with 11 bases between. CDR3 length: 16 residues. Germline V gives CDR1 SGHDT, CDR2 YYEEEE. In nucleotides, the CDR3 is TGTGCCAGCAGCTTGTCCCCCGGGACCTCTGGAAACACCATATATTTT. Residues: CASSLSPGTSGNTIYF.

In its sample, this clone was seen a few times. The rearrangement uses TRBV11-2 and TRBJ2-1; 9 nucleotides line up with TRBD2. The CDR3 extends over 13 amino acids. The junction had 9 bases not matched to a gene; V was cut back by 5 bases and J by 13 bases. Germline V CDR1 and CDR2: SGHAT, FQNNGV. The CDR3 loop is CASSLLPGLAQFF. In DNA form, the CDR3 reads TGTGCCAGCAGCCTACTGCCGGGACTAGCCCAGTTCTTC. The complete variable domain, with remaining parts taken from reference TRBV11-2 and TRBJ2-1, reads EAGVAQSPRYKIIEKRQSVAFWCNPISGHATLYWYQQILGQGPKLLIQFQNNGVVDDSQLPKDRFSAERLKGVDSTLKIQPAKLEDSAVYLCASSLLPGLAQFFGPGTRLTVL.

This clone showed up just a few times. The chain combines TRBV14 with TRBJ2-7; D is ambiguous. CDR3 length: 11 amino acids. With 3 bases removed from V and 7 bases from J, the gap between germline ends came to 7 bases. From germline, CDR1 is SGHDN and CDR2 FVKESK. CDR3 sequence reads: CASSQSWEQYF. In nucleotides, the CDR3 is TGTGCCAGCAGCCAGTCTTGGGAGCAGTACTTC.

This clone was detected a few times. This chain connects TRBV6-1 to TRBJ1-1; D is possibly TRBD1 (6 bases). V lost 6 bases and J lost 9, with 11 bases in between. CDR1 is MNHNS, CDR2 SASEGT, per germline. The length of the CDR3 is 11 residues. CDR3 residues: CASSRDKQAFF. The CDR3 region has the DNA TGTGCCAGCAGCCGGGACAAACAAGCTTTCTTT.

This clone was detected only a few times. The V and J genes are TRBV5-1 and TRBJ2-1; 7 bases fit TRBD2. CDR1 is SGHRS and CDR2 is YFSETQ in the germline V gene. V shed 2 bases and J 1 base; nucleotides not matched to a gene: 3. This CDR3 spans 15 amino acids. In DNA, the CDR3 is TGCGCCAGCAGCTTCTCTAGCGGATCCTACAATGAGCAGTTCTTC. This encodes CASSFSSGSYNEQFF.

This clone has at least ten counts. This chain uses TRBV29-1 with TRBJ1-1, with D perhaps TRBD1 (6 bases). The CDR3 sequence is 12 residues long. The V end lost 7 bases, the J end lost 0 bases, and 9 bases lay between the germline ends. Germline lookup yields CDR1 SQVTM and CDR2 ANQGSEA. This CDR3 is CSAGQMNTEAFF. The CDR3 region has the DNA TGCAGCGCTGGACAGATGAACACTGAAGCTTTCTTT. Supplemented by reference TRBV29-1 and TRBJ1-1, the full variable domain reads SAVISQKPSRDICQRGTSLTIQCQVDSQVTMMFWYRQQPGQSLTLIATANQGSEATYESGFVIDKFPISRPNLTFSTLTVSNMSPEDSSIYLCSAGQMNTEAFFGQGTRLTVV.

The chain joins TRBV7-6 to TRBJ2-3; 8 nucleotides agree with TRBD1. The V gene end was trimmed by 0 bases and the J gene end by 9 bases; junction bases not matched to a gene: 5. CDR1 and CDR2 (germline): SGHVS, FNYEAQ. The CDR3 length is 14 residues. CDR3 amino acids: CASSLALRTGTQYF. Written as DNA, the CDR3 is TGTGCCAGCAGCTTAGCGCTCCGGACAGGGACGCAGTATTTT.

This chain connects TRBV7-2 to TRBJ2-3, with 7 bases matching TRBD1. Germline CDR1 reads SGHTA; CDR2 reads FQGNSA. J lost 3 bases, V lost 2 bases, and 11 bases had no gene match. The CDR3 is 17 amino acids. Here the CDR3 reads CASSLSPKGQRTDTQYF. The CDR3 DNA is TGTGCCAGCAGCTTATCTCCGAAGGGACAGAGAACAGATACGCAGTATTTT.

CDR3 in amino acids: CASSSLAGRPETQYF. CDR3 coding DNA: TGTGCCAGCAGTTCGCTAGCGGGAAGGCCAGAGACCCAGTACTTC. The rearrangement joins TRBV6-6 to TRBJ2-5; 9 bases fit TRBD2. Germline CDR1 MNHNY, CDR2 SVGAGI (reference sequence). The length of the CDR3 is 15 residues. Trimming cost V 4 bases and J 4 bases; bases outside gene matches: 7.

This clone was counted a few times. The J gene is TRBJ1-2, the V gene TRBV29-1; a weak D match, TRBD1 (5 bases). With 3 bases removed from V and 5 bases from J, the gap between germline ends came to 10 bases. Germline V gives CDR1 SQVTM, CDR2 ANQGSEA. This CDR3 has 12 residues. The CDR3 sequence is CSVDQGGYGYTF. The CDR3 DNA sequence: TGCAGCGTTGACCAGGGTGGTTATGGCTACACCTTC. The full variable domain, rest sourced from reference TRBV29-1 and TRBJ1-2, is SAVISQKPSRDICQRGTSLTIQCQVDSQVTMMFWYRQQPGQSLTLIATANQGSEATYESGFVIDKFPISRPNLTFSTLTVSNMSPEDSSIYLCSVDQGGYGYTFGSGTRLTVV.

This clone was counted many times. The genes are TRBV5-1 and TRBJ2-5, with D unclear. The CDR3 sequence is 14 residues long. V lost 2 bases and J 5 bases, leaving 13 bases between the germline ends. Germline V gene sequence: CDR1 SGHRS, CDR2 YFSETQ. CDR3 in amino acids: CASSFLSPRETQYF. CDR3 DNA: TGCGCCAGCAGCTTTCTGTCGCCGAGGGAGACCCAGTACTTC.

Ten or more counts support this clone. The chain carries TRBV18 and TRBJ2-3, with D maybe TRBD1 (5 bases). This CDR3 spans 13 amino acids. Germline CDR1 and CDR2: KGHSH and LQKENI. V lost 3 bases and J 4 bases, leaving 8 bases between the germline ends. The CDR3 DNA is TGTGCCAGCTCACCGACGACAGCAGATACGCAGTATTTT. Translating gives CASSPTTADTQYF. The variable domain in full, completed from reference TRBV18 and TRBJ2-3, reads NAGVMQNPRHLVRRRGQEARLRCSPMKGHSHVYWYRQLPEEGLKFMVYLQKENIIDESGMPKERFSAEFPKEGPSILRIQQVVRGDSAAYFCASSPTTADTQYFGPGTRLTVL.

This clone was found a few times. The chain links TRBV7-9 to TRBJ1-1, with 7 bases aligning to TRBD1. Germline loops: CDR1 SEHNR, CDR2 FQNEAQ (reference sequence). The ends lost 5 bases at V and 10 bases at J; junction bases unmatched: 7. The CDR3 spans 12 residues. The CDR3 here is CASSTRTGVAFF. The CDR3 DNA follows: TGTGCCAGCAGCACCCGGACAGGCGTAGCTTTCTTT. The full variable domain, completed using reference TRBV7-9 and TRBJ1-1, is DTGVSQNPRHKITKRGQNVTFRCDPISEHNRLYWYRQTLGQGPEFLTYFQNEAQLEKSRLLSDRFSAERPKGSFSTLEIQRTEQGDSAMYLCASSTRTGVAFFGQGTRLTVV.

V gene TRBV5-1 combines with J gene TRBJ1-2, with 7 nucleotides matching TRBD1. This CDR3 contains 12 residues. Germline V gene data show CDR1 as SGHRS and CDR2 as YFSETQ. The V and J ends lost 0 bases and 13 bases, in that order; junction bases with no gene match: 6. The CDR3 reads CASSLGQGTSTF. CDR3 nucleotide sequence: TGCGCCAGCAGCTTGGGACAGGGAACGTCCACCTTC.

This clone has more than one count but fewer than ten. The chain uses TRBV29-1 and TRBJ2-3; 10 positions agree with TRBD1. The CDR3 loop spans 13 amino acids. Germline CDR1 reads SQVTM; CDR2 reads ANQGSEA. V dropped 6 bases and J dropped 3; count of bases not matched to a gene: 3. The CDR3 nucleotides read TGCAGCGTCGGACAGGGGGGGACAGATACGCAGTATTTT. Encoded protein: CSVGQGGTDTQYF.

This clone was counted a few times. The genes are TRBV6-6 and TRBJ2-5; D is unresolved. CDR3 length: 11 amino acids. Per germline, CDR1 MNHNY and CDR2 SVGAGI (reference sequence). The V end was cut by 6 bases, the J end by 5 bases, with 7 bases between. Here the CDR3 reads CASSPRETQYF. CDR3 nucleotides: TGTGCCAGCAGCCCCAGGGAGACCCAGTACTTC.

This clone has only a few counts. The V call is TRBV5-1, the J call TRBJ2-3, with D uncertain. V lost 4 bases and J 2 bases, leaving 8 bases between the germline ends. Germline CDR1 SGHRS, CDR2 YFSETQ. The CDR3 loop spans 13 amino acids. CDR3 sequence (DNA): TGCGCCAGCAGCGACTCGAACACAGATACGCAGTATTTT. Translated: CASSDSNTDTQYF.